This T cell receptor beta chain originates from a study of PD-1 blockade in classical Hodgkin lymphoma. With no exception, relapse followed autologous stem cell transplantation in all patients, and brentuximab vedotin exposure varied. Applied to thawed PBMCs, magnetic negative selection was the method used to isolate CD8+ T cells. TCRdb's table, derived via immunoSEQ multiplex PCR, lists solely in-frame clones and lacks some. The sample lists a few thousand clones; nearly 75% were seen once. Germline V gene sequence: CDR1 SGHNT, CDR2 YYREEE (reference sequence). The length of the CDR3 is 15 residues. The ends lost 2 bases at V and 7 bases at J; junction bases unmatched: 3.

The rearrangement uses TRBV5-4 and TRBJ2-2; 12 positions agree with TRBD2. This receptor was taken from a human donor with classical Hodgkin lymphoma. The material sequenced was CD8+ T cells from blood, taken at baseline. The CDR3 DNA sequence: TGTGCCAGCAGCTTACTAGCGGGGGGATTCGGGGAGCTGTTTTTT. Protein: CASSLLAGGFGELFF.